The following is a T cell receptor (beta chain) sequence with its context. Antigen specificity is unknown. Target depth was 1 in 200,000 to 1 in 1 million T cells, about 10x per clonotype. The repertoire was sequenced with immunoSEQ multiplex PCR; TCRdb's copy has only in-frame clones and lacks some. The table lists around 77,000 clones, 80% of them singletons, with more than 7.5% in the top ten. Per the germline V gene, CDR1 is MNHNS and CDR2 is SASEGT. The CDR3 is 14 amino acids. The V end lost 4 bases, the J end lost 0 bases, and 7 bases lay between the germline ends. The sample comes from a study of cytotoxic CD8 clonotypes in ibrutinib-treated CLL. Across the study: There were, on average, about 260,000 productive templates and tens of thousands of productive rearrangements per sample. Study-level findings and limits: Starting clonality was above that of age-matched healthy donors and tracked circulating CD8+ T-cell counts. Private clonotypes, not public ones, expanded at ibrutinib response.

The rearrangement links TRBV6-1 to TRBJ1-3; D is uncertain. The receptor comes from a human donor with chronic lymphocytic leukemia. The specimen was PBMCs, collected at disease progression, from a patient treated with ibrutinib. The CDR3 bases are TGTGCCAGCAGTGGAGCATACTCTGGAAACACCATATATTTT. Protein: CASSGAYSGNTIYF.